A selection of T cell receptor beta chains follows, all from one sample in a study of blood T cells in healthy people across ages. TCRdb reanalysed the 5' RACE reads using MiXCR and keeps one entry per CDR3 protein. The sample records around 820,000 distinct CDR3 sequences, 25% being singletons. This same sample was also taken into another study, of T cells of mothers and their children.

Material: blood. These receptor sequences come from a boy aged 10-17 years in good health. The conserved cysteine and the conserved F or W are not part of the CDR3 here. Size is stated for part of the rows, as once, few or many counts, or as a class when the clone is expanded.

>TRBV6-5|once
ASGRMGNSGNTIY
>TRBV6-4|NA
ASSLLPGGQNEQF
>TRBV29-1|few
SVLGLAGLYEQY
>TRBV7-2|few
ASSLGVGPSWEYNEQF
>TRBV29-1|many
SVGGQGAYNEQF
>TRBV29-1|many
SVDQNEQF
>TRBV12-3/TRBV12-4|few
ASSPPRQGLSYGYT
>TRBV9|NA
ASSYTGTSPYNEQF
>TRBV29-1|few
SVGRTGNEKLF
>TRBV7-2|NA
ASSLGVEAYEQY
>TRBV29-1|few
SVEGGQGNGVQF
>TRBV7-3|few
ASSPSGRYEQY
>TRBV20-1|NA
SARDRRRTGGSNEQF
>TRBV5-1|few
ASSFLGPGLAGGAMEQY
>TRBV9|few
ASSVGGGEGQPQH